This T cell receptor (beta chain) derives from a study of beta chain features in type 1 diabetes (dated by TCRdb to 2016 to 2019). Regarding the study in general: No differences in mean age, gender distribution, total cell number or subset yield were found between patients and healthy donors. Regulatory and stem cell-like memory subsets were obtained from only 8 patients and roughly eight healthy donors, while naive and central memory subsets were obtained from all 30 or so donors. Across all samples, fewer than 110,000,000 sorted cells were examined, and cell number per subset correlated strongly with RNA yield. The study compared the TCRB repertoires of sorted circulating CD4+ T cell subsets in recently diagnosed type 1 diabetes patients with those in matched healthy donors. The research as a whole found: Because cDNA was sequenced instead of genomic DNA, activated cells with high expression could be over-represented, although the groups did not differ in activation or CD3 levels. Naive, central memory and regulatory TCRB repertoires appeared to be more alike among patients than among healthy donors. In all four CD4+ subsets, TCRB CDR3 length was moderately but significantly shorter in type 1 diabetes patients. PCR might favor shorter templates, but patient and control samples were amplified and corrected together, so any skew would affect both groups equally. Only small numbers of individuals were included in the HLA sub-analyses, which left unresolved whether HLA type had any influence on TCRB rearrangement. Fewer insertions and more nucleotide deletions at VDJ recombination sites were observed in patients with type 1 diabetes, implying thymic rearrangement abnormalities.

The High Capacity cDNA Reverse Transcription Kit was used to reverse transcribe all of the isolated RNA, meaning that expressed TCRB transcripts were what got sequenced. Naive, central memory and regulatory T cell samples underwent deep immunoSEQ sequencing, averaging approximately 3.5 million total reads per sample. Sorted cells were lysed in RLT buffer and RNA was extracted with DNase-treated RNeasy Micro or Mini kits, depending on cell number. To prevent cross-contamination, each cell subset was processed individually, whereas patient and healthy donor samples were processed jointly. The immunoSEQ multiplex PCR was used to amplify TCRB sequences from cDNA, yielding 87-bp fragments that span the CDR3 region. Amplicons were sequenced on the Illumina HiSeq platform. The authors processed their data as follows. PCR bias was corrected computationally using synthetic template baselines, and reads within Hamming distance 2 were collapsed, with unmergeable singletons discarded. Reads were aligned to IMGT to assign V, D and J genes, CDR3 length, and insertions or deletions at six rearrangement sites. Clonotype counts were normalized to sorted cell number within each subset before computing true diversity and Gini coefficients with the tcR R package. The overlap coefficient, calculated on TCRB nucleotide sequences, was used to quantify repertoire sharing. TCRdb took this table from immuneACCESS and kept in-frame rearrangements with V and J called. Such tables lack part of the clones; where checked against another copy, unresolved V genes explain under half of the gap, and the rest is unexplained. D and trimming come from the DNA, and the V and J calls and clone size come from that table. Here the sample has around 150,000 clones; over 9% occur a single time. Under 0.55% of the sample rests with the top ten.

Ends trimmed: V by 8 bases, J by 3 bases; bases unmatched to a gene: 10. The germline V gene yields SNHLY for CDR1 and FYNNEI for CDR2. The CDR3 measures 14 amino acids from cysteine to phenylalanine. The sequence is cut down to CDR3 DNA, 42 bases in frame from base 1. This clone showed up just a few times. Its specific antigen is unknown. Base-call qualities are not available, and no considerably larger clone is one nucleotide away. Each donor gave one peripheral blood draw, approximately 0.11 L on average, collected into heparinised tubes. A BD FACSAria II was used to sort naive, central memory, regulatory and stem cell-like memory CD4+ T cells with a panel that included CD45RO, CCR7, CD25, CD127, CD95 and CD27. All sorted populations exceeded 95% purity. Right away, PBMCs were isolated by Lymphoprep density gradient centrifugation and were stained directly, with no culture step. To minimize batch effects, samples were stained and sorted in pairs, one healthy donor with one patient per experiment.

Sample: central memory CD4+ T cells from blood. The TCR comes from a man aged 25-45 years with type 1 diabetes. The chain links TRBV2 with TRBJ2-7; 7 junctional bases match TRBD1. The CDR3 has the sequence CASGRGGSSYEQYF. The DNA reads TGTGCCAGCGGAAGAGGGGGCAGCAGCTACGAGCAGTACTTC.